There are a few counts of the clone carrying this T cell receptor (beta chain). Its antigen is unknown. This CDR3 contains 12 residues. From germline, CDR1 is SQVTM and CDR2 ANQGSEA. V was clipped by 4 bases and J by 5 bases, with 9 bases between them. Study-level points and caveats: Greatest tumor Treg TCR overlap was with tumor naive CD4+ cells.

TCRdb reprocessed the 5' RACE reads with MiXCR, giving one entry per CDR3 protein. The table records roughly 42,000 distinct CDR3 sequences, approximately 30% of them present only once. The TCR was taken from a female donor with breast cancer. Sequenced: tumor-infiltrating memory CD4+ T cells sorted from the breast tumor. Subset indicated: memory CD4+ T cells, CD4+CD45RO+CD25-. J is TRBJ1-5 and V is TRBV29-1; D gene uncertain. CDR3 sequence (DNA): TGCAGCGTTGCCCAAGGAGATCAGCCCCAGCATTTT. Encoded protein: CSVAQGDQPQHF.